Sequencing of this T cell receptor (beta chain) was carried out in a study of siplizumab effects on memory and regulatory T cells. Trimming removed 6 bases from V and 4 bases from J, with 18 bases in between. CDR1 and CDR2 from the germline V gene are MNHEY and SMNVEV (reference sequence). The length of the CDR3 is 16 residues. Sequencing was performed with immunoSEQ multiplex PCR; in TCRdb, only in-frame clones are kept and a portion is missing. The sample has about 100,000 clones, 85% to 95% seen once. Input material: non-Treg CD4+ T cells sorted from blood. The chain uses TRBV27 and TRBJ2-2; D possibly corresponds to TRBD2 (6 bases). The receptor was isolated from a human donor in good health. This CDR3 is CASRIRGREGTGELFF. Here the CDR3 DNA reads TGTGCCAGCAGAATCCGAGGGCGGGAAGGCACCGGGGAGCTGTTTTTT.